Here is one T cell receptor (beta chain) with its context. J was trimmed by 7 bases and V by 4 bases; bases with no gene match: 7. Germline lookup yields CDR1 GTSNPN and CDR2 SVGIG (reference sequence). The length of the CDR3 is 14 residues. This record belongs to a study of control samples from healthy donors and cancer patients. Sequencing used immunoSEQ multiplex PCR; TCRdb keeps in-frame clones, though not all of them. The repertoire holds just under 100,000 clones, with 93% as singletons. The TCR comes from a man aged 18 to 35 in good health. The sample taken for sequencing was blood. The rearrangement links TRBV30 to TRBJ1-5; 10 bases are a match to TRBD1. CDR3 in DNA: TGTGCCTGGACCGTTGGACAGGGGGACCAGCCCCAGCATTTT. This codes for CAWTVGQGDQPQHF.